The rows below give T cell receptor beta chains drawn from one sample of a study of shared clonotypes between healthy human individuals. The assay was immunoSEQ multiplex PCR, and TCRdb's table has in-frame clones only and misses some. This sample has about 1 million clones, with about 75% found just once. The specimen was memory CD4+ T cells sorted from blood. The receptors stem from a man aged 18 to 35 in good health. The CDR3 runs from the conserved cysteine through the conserved F or W. A D gene is named only where the DNA matches it firmly. Clone size appears in some rows only: once, few, many, or a class for an expanded clone.

clone_size j_call d_call v_call cdr3_aa cdr3_nt
. TRBJ1-6 . TRBV6-5 CASSYSEENSPLHF TGTGCCAGCAGTTACTCTGAGGAGAATTCACCCCTCCACTTT
once TRBJ2-3 . TRBV30 CAWSVRGTGKITDTQYF TGTGCCTGGAGTGTACGCGGGACTGGAAAGATCACAGATACGCAGTATTTT
. TRBJ1-5 TRBD1 TRBV30 CAWKEQGGNQPQHF TGTGCCTGGAAAGAACAGGGGGGCAATCAGCCCCAGCATTTT
. TRBJ2-4 . TRBV5-1 CASSLWALDKNIQYF TGCGCCAGCAGCTTATGGGCTCTGGACAAAAACATTCAGTACTTC
. TRBJ1-2 TRBD1 TRBV4-3 CASSPSIHPDRHNYGYTF TGCGCCAGCAGCCCTTCCATCCACCCGGACAGGCATAACTATGGCTACACCTTC
. TRBJ1-2 TRBD1 TRBV28 CASSLRTGLMGYTF TGTGCCAGCAGTTTAAGGACAGGGCTCATGGGCTACACCTTC
few TRBJ1-5 TRBD1 TRBV28 CASRLPGQGDQPQHF TGTGCCAGCAGATTACCGGGACAGGGTGACCAGCCCCAGCATTTT
few TRBJ1-1 . TRBV7-9 CASSPRTGTWGTEAFF TGTGCCAGCAGCCCCCGTACCGGTACCTGGGGCACTGAAGCTTTCTTT
. TRBJ1-1 . TRBV14 CASSLSLGWGVEAFF TGTGCCAGCAGCCTCTCCCTGGGATGGGGGGTAGAAGCTTTCTTT
. TRBJ2-2 . TRBV5-1 CASSSGRKNTGELFF TGCGCCAGCAGCTCCGGACGGAAGAACACCGGGGAGCTGTTTTTT
. TRBJ2-6 . TRBV28 CASSPQSPGANVLTF TGTGCCAGCAGCCCCCAGTCGCCTGGGGCCAACGTCCTGACTTTC
few TRBJ1-6 . TRBV7-2 CASSSAGGSPLHF TGTGCCAGCAGCTCGGCCGGGGGTTCACCCCTCCACTTT
. TRBJ1-2 TRBD1 TRBV5-1 CASSLDGQGFFGGTNYGYTF TGCGCCAGCAGCTTGGATGGACAGGGGTTCTTCGGCGGAACTAACTATGGCTACACCTTC
. TRBJ2-1 . TRBV13 CASSPGREFSYNEQFF TGTGCCAGCAGCCCTGGACGGGAGTTCTCCTACAATGAGCAGTTCTTC
. TRBJ2-3 . TRBV9 CASSVQSAGGTDTQYF TGTGCCAGCAGCGTACAGTCCGCGGGCGGGACAGATACGCAGTATTTT
. TRBJ1-1 . TRBV6-6 CASSYQGDTEAFF TGTGCCAGCAGTTATCAAGGGGACACTGAAGCTTTCTTT
once TRBJ2-1 TRBD1 TRBV7-6 CASSRGDRVETVQFF TGTGCCAGCAGCCGCGGGGACAGGGTAGAAACCGTGCAGTTCTTC
. TRBJ2-7 . TRBV5-1 CASSLATPYEQYF TGCGCCAGCAGCTTGGCTACCCCCTACGAGCAGTACTTC
. TRBJ2-7 . TRBV18 CASSPQRDRQAQYF TGTGCCAGCTCACCCCAGCGGGACAGACAGGCGCAGTACTTC
. TRBJ1-2 . TRBV15 CATSRDGGGVLWYTF TGTGCCACCAGCAGAGATGGGGGAGGGGTGTTGTGGTACACCTTC
. TRBJ2-3 . TRBV10-2 CASSETLAIPDTQYF TGCGCCAGCAGTGAGACCCTAGCTATTCCTGATACGCAGTATTTT
once TRBJ2-3 . TRBV27 CASTPLGAGTDTQYF TGTGCCAGCACCCCGCTGGGGGCTGGCACAGATACGCAGTATTTT
. TRBJ1-5 . TRBV10-2 CASSEQSNQPQHF TGCGCCAGCAGTGAACAGAGCAATCAGCCCCAGCATTTT
. TRBJ2-3 TRBD2 TRBV19 CASRALAGGFTDTQYF TGTGCCAGTAGAGCGCTAGCGGGAGGATTCACAGATACGCAGTATTTT
. TRBJ2-1 TRBD2 TRBV5-4 CASSSGLALISYNEQFF TGTGCCAGCAGCTCGGGACTAGCGTTAATCTCCTACAATGAGCAGTTCTTC
few TRBJ2-7 . TRBV2 CASSESKSAYEQYF TGTGCCAGCAGTGAGTCCAAAAGCGCCTACGAGCAGTACTTC